Included here is one T cell receptor beta chain sequence, with context. Sequencing was performed with immunoSEQ multiplex PCR; in TCRdb, only in-frame clones are kept and a portion is missing. The sample shows about 170,000 clones, 70% to 90% of them seen only once. The sample is drawn from a study of blood T cell repertoires in COVID-19. Study information: Whether acute or convalescent, the COVID-19 samples came from the United States, Italy and Spain.

Patients at the Seattle site were enrolled during active infection and followed longitudinally. Specimen: peripheral blood. The clonotype originates from a man older than 75 with COVID-19, enrolled during active disease.

The CDR3 spells CASSGLAGRTGELFF. In DNA, the CDR3 is TGTGCCAGCAGCGGACTAGCGGGGAGAACCGGGGAGCTGTTTTTT. V usage is TRBV2 and J usage is TRBJ2-2, with TRBD2 matching over 12 bases. This CDR3 contains 15 residues. V was pared by 6 bases and J by 5 bases, with 4 bases of the junction left unmatched. The V gene's germline CDR1 is SNHLY and CDR2 FYNNEI.